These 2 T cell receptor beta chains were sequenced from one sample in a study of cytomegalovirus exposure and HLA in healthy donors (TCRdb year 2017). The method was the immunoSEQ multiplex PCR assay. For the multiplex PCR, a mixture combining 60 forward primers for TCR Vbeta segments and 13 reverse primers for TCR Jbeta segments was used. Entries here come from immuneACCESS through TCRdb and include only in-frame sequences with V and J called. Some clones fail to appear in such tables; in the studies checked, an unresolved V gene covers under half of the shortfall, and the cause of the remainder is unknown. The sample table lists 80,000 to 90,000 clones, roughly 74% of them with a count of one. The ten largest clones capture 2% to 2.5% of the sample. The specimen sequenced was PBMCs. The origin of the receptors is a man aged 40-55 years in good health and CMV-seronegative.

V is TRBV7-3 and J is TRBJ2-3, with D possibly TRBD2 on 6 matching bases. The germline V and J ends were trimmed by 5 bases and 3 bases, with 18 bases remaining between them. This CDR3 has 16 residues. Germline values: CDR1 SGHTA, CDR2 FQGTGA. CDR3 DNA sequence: TGTGCCAGCAGCCCCCAGGCCGGGGGTGAGACAGATACGCAGTATTTT. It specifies CASSPQAGGETDTQYF.

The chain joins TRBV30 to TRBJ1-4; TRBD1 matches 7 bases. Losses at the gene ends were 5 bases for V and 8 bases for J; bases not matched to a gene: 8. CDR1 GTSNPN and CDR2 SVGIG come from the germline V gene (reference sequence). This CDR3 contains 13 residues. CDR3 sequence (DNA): TGTGCCTGGTCAACAGGGGTAAGGGAAAAACTGTTTTTT. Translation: CAWSTGVREKLFF.